Following are 3 T cell receptor beta chains from one sample sequenced in a study of shared clonotypes between healthy human individuals. Naive CD8 cells were CD45RO-negative, positively selected for CCR7, excluding terminally differentiated effector memory CD45RA+ cells. Generated by immunoSEQ multiplex PCR, the TCRdb table keeps only in-frame clones and is missing some. The repertoire holds around 640,000 clones, roughly 96% seen once, with 0.095% to 0.13% in the top ten. Source material: naive CD8+ T cells sorted from blood. Receptors originate from a woman in her 30s in good health.

A single count supports this clone. Germline and junction disagree at one end, which may indicate a read error. The CDR3 bases are TGTGCCAGCAACGGGCTGGGAGCAGAGACCCAGCACTTC. Translation gives CASNGLGAETQHF. The V call is TRBV28, the J call TRBJ2-5; TRBD2 is a possible D gene (5 bases). The CDR3 spans 13 residues. CDR1 is MDHEN and CDR2 is SYDVKM in the germline V gene.

The rearrangement uses TRBV10-3 and TRBJ1-2; D is perhaps TRBD1 (6 bases). The V gene lost 0 bases and the J gene lost 6 bases, with 14 bases spanning the gap. The germline gives CDR1 ENHRY, CDR2 SYGVKD. The CDR3 length is 15 residues. The CDR3, as DNA: TGTGCCATCAGTGAGTCCCCCAGGGGAAGTCATGGCTACACCTTC. Its translation is CAISESPRGSHGYTF.

The V gene is TRBV7-6, the J gene TRBJ2-7; the match to TRBD2 covers 9 bases. The V gene's germline CDR1 is SGHVS and CDR2 FNYEAQ. V lost 1 base to trimming and J lost 4 bases; unmatched junction nucleotides: 14. The CDR3 contains 18 residues. The CDR3 sequence is CASSLEPGGLADVYEQYF. The CDR3 DNA reads as TGTGCCAGCAGCTTAGAGCCGGGGGGACTAGCCGACGTGTACGAGCAGTACTTC.